Following are 2 T cell receptor beta chains from one sample sequenced in a study of blood T cells in healthy people across ages (dated by TCRdb to 2014 to 2015). Receptor amplification or capture employed 5' RACE. The second PCR ran for roughly 7 to 12 cycles and used a J-beta primer mix along with a sample-barcoded 5' primer. Clones were called with MiXCR by TCRdb after fastp trimmed the public reads at Q25, and only in-frame beta chains were retained. Rows matching on CDR3 protein sequence are summarized as one entry with the most common DNA and genes. The sample data list around 2 million distinct CDR3 sequences, and roughly two fifths of these were observed just once. Roughly 24% of the sample is in the top ten clones. Sample: blood. All receptors come from a human donor in good health.

This chain joins TRBV28 and TRBJ1-2; no reliable D call. V lost 2 bases and J 6 bases, leaving 7 bases between the germline ends. The CDR3 has 12 residues. CDR1 MDHEN and CDR2 SYDVKM come from the germline V gene. CDR3 DNA: TGTGCCAGCAGTTTAACAGCCAATGGCTACACCTTC. Protein sequence: CASSLTANGYTF.

This rearrangement joins TRBV4-1 to TRBJ2-7, with TRBD1 matching 8 bases. Losses at the gene ends were 2 bases for V and 5 bases for J; bases not matched to a gene: 11. There are 16 residues in the CDR3. Germline-derived CDR1 and CDR2 are MGHRA and YSYEKL. Written as DNA, the CDR3 is TGCGCCAGCAGCCAAAGATGGACAGGGAGTTCCGACGAGCAGTACTTC. Its protein is CASSQRWTGSSDEQYF.